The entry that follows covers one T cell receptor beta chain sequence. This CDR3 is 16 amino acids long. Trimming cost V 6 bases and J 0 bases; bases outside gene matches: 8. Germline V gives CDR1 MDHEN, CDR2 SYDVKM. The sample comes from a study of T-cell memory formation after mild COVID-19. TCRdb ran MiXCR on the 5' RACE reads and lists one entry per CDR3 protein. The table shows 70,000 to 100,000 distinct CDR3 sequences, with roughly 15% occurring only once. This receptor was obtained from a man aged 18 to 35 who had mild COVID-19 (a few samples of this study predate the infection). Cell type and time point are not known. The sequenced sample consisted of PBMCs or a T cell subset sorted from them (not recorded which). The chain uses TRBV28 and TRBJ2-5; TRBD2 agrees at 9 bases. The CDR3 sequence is CASSIMGGGDQETQYF. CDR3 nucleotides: TGTGCCAGCAGCATAATGGGCGGGGGGGACCAAGAGACCCAGTACTTC.